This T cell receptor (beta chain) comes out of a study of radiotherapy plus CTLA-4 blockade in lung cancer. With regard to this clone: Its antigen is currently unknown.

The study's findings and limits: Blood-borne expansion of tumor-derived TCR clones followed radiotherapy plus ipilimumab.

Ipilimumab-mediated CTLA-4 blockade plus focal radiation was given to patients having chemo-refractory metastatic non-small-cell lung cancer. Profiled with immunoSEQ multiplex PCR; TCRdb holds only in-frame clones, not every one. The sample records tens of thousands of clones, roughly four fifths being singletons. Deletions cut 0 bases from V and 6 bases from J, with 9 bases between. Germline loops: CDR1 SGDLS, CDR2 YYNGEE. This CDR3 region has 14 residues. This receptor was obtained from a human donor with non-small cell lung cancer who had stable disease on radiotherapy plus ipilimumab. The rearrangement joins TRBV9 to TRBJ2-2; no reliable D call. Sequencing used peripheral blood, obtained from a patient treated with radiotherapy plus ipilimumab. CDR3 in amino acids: CASSVVEAAGELFF. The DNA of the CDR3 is TGTGCCAGCAGCGTAGTTGAGGCGGCCGGGGAGCTGTTTTTT.